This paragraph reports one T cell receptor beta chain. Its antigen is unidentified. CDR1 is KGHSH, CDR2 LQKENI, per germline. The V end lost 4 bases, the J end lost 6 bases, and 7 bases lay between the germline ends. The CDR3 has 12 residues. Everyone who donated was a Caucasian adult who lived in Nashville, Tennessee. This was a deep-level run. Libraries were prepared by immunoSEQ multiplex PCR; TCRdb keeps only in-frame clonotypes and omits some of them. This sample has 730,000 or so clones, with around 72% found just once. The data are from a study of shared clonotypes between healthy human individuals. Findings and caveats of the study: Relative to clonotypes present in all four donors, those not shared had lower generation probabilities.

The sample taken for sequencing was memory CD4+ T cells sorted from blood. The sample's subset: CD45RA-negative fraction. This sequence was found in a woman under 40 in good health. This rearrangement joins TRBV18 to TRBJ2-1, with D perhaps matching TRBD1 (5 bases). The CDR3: CASSQGSNEQFF. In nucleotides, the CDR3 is TGTGCCAGCTCACAGGGGTCCAATGAGCAGTTCTTC.